The clone carrying this T cell receptor beta chain was seen ten or more times. These data originate in a study of molecular identifiers for immune sequencing clone quantification. The V and J ends lost 1 base and 2 bases respectively, with 9 bases between them. CDR3 length equals 14 residues. Germline V gene lookup returns CDR1 MGHRA and CDR2 YSYEKL. A single record per CDR3 protein comes from TCRdb applying MiXCR to the PCR reads. The table has 550,000 to 750,000 distinct CDR3 sequences, just under 20% seen once. The chain recombines TRBV4-1 with TRBJ2-7; possibly TRBD1 for D (5 bases). The sequenced sample was naive CD8+ T cells from blood, with Jurkat cell RNA spiked in. As to subset: FACS-sorted CD8+CD4-CCR7+CD45RA+ naive T cells. This clonotype originated in a human donor in good health. Some libraries in this study had Jurkat cell RNA spiked in. CDR3 in DNA: TGCGCCAGCAGCCAAGTGACAGAGGCCTACGAGCAGTACTTC. Protein product: CASSQVTEAYEQYF.